These T cell receptor beta chains were read from a single sample in a study of blood T cell repertoires in COVID-19. Sequencing used immunoSEQ multiplex PCR; TCRdb keeps in-frame clones, though not all of them. The sample contains 250,000 to 350,000 clones, over 75% of which appear only once. Sequencing input: PBMCs or T cells enriched from blood (not recorded which). The source of these receptors is a woman between 25 and 40 years old who had recovered from COVID-19. Both conserved end residues are part of each CDR3. A D gene is named only where the DNA matches it firmly. Rows give clone size only sometimes, using once, few, many, or a class for an expanded clone.

d_gene,j_gene,abundance,v_gene,CDR3aa,CDR3nt
TRBD1,TRBJ1-1,-,TRBV27,CASSPTGGSTEAFF,TGTGCCAGCAGCCCGACAGGGGGTAGCACTGAAGCTTTCTTT
TRBD1,TRBJ1-2,-,TRBV28,CARGGQDTYGYTF,TGTGCCAGGGGGGGACAGGACACCTATGGCTACACCTTC
TRBD1,TRBJ1-2,-,TRBV7-2,CASSFTRTGVGYTF,TGTGCCAGCAGCTTCACTCGGACAGGGGTGGGCTACACCTTC
TRBD1,TRBJ2-1,-,TRBV7-9,CASSPRTGFNEQFF,TGTGCCAGCAGCCCCCGGACAGGGTTCAATGAGCAGTTCTTC
-,TRBJ2-7,-,TRBV19,CASKNQGFHEQYF,TGTGCCAGTAAGAACCAGGGGTTCCACGAGCAGTACTTC
-,TRBJ1-2,-,TRBV5-4,CASSLRGPRGGSYGYTF,TGTGCCAGCAGCTTGAGGGGTCCGAGGGGGGGTAGCTATGGCTACACCTTC
TRBD1,TRBJ1-1,-,TRBV6-2/TRBV6-3,CASSFDRGGTEAFF,TGTGCCAGCAGTTTCGACAGGGGGGGGACTGAAGCTTTCTTT
TRBD2,TRBJ2-3,-,TRBV5-1,CASSKRLAGSTDTQYF,TGCGCCAGCAGCAAGAGACTAGCGGGGAGCACAGATACGCAGTATTTT
TRBD2,TRBJ2-3,-,TRBV7-2,CASSLTIRGADTQYF,TGTGCCAGCAGCTTAACCATTCGGGGGGCAGATACGCAGTATTTT
TRBD2,TRBJ2-7,-,TRBV10-3,CAISESPERESTYEQYF,TGTGCCATCAGTGAGTCCCCCGAGCGGGAGTCCACCTACGAGCAGTACTTC
-,TRBJ2-4,once,TRBV28,CASRGARGIAKNIQYF,TGTGCCAGCAGGGGGGCGCGGGGGATAGCCAAAAACATTCAGTACTTC
-,TRBJ1-2,-,TRBV5-4,CASRPPSVARGYTF,TGTGCCAGCAGACCCCCCTCGGTCGCCCGTGGCTACACCTTC
TRBD1,TRBJ2-1,-,TRBV27,CASSLSAGTNRGEQFF,TGTGCCAGCAGTTTATCAGCAGGAACAAACAGGGGTGAGCAGTTCTTC
-,TRBJ1-1,-,TRBV18,CASSTGTEAFF,TGTGCCAGCTCAACCGGGACAGAAGCTTTCTTT
-,TRBJ2-3,few,TRBV28,CASSLPFGLDTSTDTQYF,TGTGCCAGCAGTCTTCCCTTCGGATTGGACACCAGCACAGATACGCAGTATTTT
TRBD1,TRBJ1-2,-,TRBV18,CASSPRGQGASGYGYTF,TGTGCCAGCTCCCCCAGGGGACAGGGGGCGTCTGGCTATGGCTACACCTTC
-,TRBJ1-2,-,TRBV5-1,CASSLGQNYGYTF,TGCGCCAGCAGCTTGGGGCAGAACTATGGCTACACCTTC
-,TRBJ1-3,few,TRBV9,CASSVDQFPSGNTIYF,TGTGCCAGCAGCGTAGATCAGTTCCCCTCTGGAAACACCATATATTTT
TRBD1,TRBJ1-4,once,TRBV3-1/TRBV3-2,CASSQERGTGSEKLFF,TGTGCCAGCAGCCAAGAGCGAGGGACAGGGAGTGAAAAACTGTTTTTT
-,TRBJ1-1,-,TRBV28,CASSLTLDPNTEAFF,TGTGCCAGCAGTCTGACTTTAGACCCGAACACTGAAGCTTTCTTT
TRBD1,TRBJ1-2,once,TRBV24-1,CATSIPGTEGARATYTF,TGTGCCACCAGTATCCCCGGGACAGAGGGGGCAAGGGCAACCTACACCTTC
TRBD1,TRBJ1-2,-,TRBV19,CASSSRDRDGYTF,TGTGCCAGTAGTTCCCGGGACAGAGATGGCTACACCTTC
TRBD2,TRBJ2-1,-,TRBV6-5,CASSSTSGFAYNEQFF,TGTGCCAGCAGTTCGACTAGCGGCTTTGCCTACAATGAGCAGTTCTTC
-,TRBJ2-1,-,TRBV14,CASSQDIETSRPHEQFF,TGTGCCAGCAGCCAAGACATCGAGACTAGTCGTCCGCATGAGCAGTTCTTC
-,TRBJ1-1,few,TRBV12-5,CASGSFAKGPNTEAFF,TGTGCTAGTGGCTCTTTCGCTAAGGGGCCGAACACTGAAGCTTTCTTT
-,TRBJ1-2,-,TRBV7-6,CASSRNQGPLSGYTF,TGTGCCAGCAGCCGTAATCAGGGGCCCCTATCGGGCTACACCTTC
-,TRBJ1-5,-,TRBV24-1,CATSGGGSNQPQHF,TGTGCCACCAGTGGGGGGGGAAGCAATCAGCCCCAGCATTTT
-,TRBJ2-7,-,TRBV4-3,CASSQERIAVLQGYEQYF,TGCGCCAGCAGCCAAGAGAGAATAGCGGTGCTCCAAGGATACGAGCAGTACTTC
-,TRBJ1-4,-,TRBV2,CASSEGLSGVGEKLFF,TGTGCCAGCAGTGAAGGGTTGTCAGGGGTTGGTGAAAAACTGTTTTTT
-,TRBJ1-6,-,TRBV7-3,CASSLQGNYNSPLHF,TGTGCCAGCAGCTTACAGGGAAACTATAATTCACCCCTCCACTTT
TRBD2,TRBJ2-5,-,TRBV20-1,CSASGLAGSYQETQYF,TGCAGTGCTAGTGGTCTAGCGGGCTCCTACCAAGAGACCCAGTACTTC
-,TRBJ1-4,-,TRBV5-1,CASTPDSFNEKLFF,TGCGCCAGCACCCCAGACAGCTTTAATGAAAAACTGTTTTTT
TRBD2,TRBJ2-1,-,TRBV5-1,CASSSAGGLLNEQFF,TGCGCCAGCAGCTCGGCGGGGGGGCTTTTGAATGAGCAGTTCTTC
-,TRBJ1-2,once,TRBV28,CASSLPPPTEDYGYTF,TGTGCCAGCAGTTTACCGCCCCCCACTGAAGACTATGGCTACACCTTC
TRBD1,TRBJ2-1,-,TRBV19,CASSVTGQGYNEQFF,TGTGCCAGTAGTGTGACGGGACAGGGTTACAATGAGCAGTTCTTC
-,TRBJ1-2,-,TRBV18,CASSPEGEFLNGYTF,TGTGCCAGCTCACCAGAGGGGGAATTCCTAAATGGCTACACCTTC
-,TRBJ2-1,-,TRBV3-1/TRBV3-2,CASSQSLPGEQFF,TGTGCCAGCAGCCAAAGCCTCCCAGGTGAGCAGTTCTTC
-,TRBJ1-5,-,TRBV15,CATGEGVRNQPQHF,TGTGCCACCGGGGAAGGGGTACGGAATCAGCCCCAGCATTTT
-,TRBJ1-1,-,TRBV25-1,CASSETAQGRTEAFF,TGTGCCAGCAGTGAAACCGCCCAAGGGAGGACTGAAGCTTTCTTT
-,TRBJ2-7,-,TRBV5-6,CASSSPGERVTYEQYF,TGTGCCAGCAGCTCGCCCGGGGAGCGGGTGACCTACGAGCAGTACTTC
TRBD1,TRBJ1-5,-,TRBV7-9,CASSADRSSNQPQHF,TGTGCCAGCAGCGCGGACAGGTCGTCGAATCAGCCCCAGCATTTT
TRBD1,TRBJ1-2,-,TRBV27,CASTTGGRGYTF,TGTGCCAGCACCACAGGGGGCCGCGGCTACACCTTC